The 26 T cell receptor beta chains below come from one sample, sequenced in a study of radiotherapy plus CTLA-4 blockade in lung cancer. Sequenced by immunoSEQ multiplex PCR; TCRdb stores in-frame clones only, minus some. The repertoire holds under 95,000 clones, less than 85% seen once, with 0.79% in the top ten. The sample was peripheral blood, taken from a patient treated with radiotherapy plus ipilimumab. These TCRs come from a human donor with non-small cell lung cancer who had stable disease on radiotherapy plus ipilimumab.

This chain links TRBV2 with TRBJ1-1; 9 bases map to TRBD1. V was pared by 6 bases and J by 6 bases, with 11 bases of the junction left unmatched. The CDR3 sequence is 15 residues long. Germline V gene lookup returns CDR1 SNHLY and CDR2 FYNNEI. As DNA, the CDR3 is TGTGCCAGCAGGGCTCCGACAGGGGGTGAGGCTGAAGCTTTCTTT. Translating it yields CASRAPTGGEAEAFF.

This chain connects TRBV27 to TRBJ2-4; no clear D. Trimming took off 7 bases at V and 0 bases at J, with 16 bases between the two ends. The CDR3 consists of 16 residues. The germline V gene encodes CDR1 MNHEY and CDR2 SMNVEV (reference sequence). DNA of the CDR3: TGTGCCAGCATGTCTGGGTCTGCCTCAGCCAAAAACATTCAGTACTTC. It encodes CASMSGSASAKNIQYF.

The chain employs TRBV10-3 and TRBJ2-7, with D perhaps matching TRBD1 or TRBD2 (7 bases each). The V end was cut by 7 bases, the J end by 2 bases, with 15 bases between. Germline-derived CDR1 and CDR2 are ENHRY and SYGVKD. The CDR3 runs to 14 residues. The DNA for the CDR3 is TGTGCCATCAAGGGGGCGGGAGACCCCTACGAGCAGTACTTC. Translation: CAIKGAGDPYEQYF.

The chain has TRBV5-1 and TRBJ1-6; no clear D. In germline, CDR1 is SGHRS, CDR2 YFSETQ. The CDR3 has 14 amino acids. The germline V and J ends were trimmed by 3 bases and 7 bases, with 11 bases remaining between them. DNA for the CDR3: TGCGCCAGCAGCTATCAGTCGGAAAATTCACCCCTCCACTTT. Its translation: CASSYQSENSPLHF.

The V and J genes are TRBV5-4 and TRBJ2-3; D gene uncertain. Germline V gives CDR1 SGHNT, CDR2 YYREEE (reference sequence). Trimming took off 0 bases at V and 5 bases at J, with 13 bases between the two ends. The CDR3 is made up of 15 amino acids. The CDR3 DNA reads TGTGCCAGCAGCTTGGACAGTTCGGGTCTAGATACGCAGTATTTT. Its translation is CASSLDSSGLDTQYF.

CDR3 residues: CASSIDRGSYGYTF. Written as DNA, the CDR3 is TGTGCCAGCTCAATCGACAGGGGTAGCTATGGCTACACCTTC. The V call is TRBV18, the J call TRBJ1-2; 8 bases line up with TRBD1. This CDR3 has 14 residues. V dropped 5 bases and J dropped 4; count of bases not matched to a gene: 6. From germline, CDR1 is KGHSH and CDR2 LQKENI.

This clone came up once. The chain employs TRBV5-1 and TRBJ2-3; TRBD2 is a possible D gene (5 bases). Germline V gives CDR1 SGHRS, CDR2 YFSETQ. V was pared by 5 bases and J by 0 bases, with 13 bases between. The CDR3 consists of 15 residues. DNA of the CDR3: TGCGCCAGCAGTTCCGACGGGATTAGCACAGATACGCAGTATTTT. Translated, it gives CASSSDGISTDTQYF.

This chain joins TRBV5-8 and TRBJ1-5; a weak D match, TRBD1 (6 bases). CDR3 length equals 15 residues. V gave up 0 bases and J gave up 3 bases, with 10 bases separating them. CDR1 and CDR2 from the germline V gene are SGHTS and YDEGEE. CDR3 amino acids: CASSLGRGANQPQHF. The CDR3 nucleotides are TGTGCCAGCAGCTTGGGCAGGGGAGCCAATCAGCCCCAGCATTTT.

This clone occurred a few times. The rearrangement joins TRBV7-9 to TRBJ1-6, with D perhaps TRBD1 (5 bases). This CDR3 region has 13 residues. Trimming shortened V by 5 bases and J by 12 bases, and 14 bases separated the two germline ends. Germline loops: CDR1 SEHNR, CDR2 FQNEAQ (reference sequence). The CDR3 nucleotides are TGTGCCAGCAGCCCCCTAATGGGGGAACCCCTCCACTTT. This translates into CASSPLMGEPLHF. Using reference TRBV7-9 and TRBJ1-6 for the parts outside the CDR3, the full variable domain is DTGVSQNPRHKITKRGQNVTFRCDPISEHNRLYWYRQTLGQGPEFLTYFQNEAQLEKSRLLSDRFSAERPKGSFSTLEIQRTEQGDSAMYLCASSPLMGEPLHFGNGTRLTVT.

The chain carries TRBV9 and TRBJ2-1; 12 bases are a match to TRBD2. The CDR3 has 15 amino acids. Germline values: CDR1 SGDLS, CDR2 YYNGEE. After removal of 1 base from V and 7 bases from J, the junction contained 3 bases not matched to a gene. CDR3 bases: TGTGCCAGCAGCGTACTAGCGGGGGGGCGGAATGAGCAGTTCTTC. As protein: CASSVLAGGRNEQFF. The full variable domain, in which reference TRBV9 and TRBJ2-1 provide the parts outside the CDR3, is DSGVTQTPKHLITATGQRVTLRCSPRSGDLSVYWYQQSLDQGLQFLIQYYNGEERAKGNILERFSAQQFPDLHSELNLSSLELGDSALYFCASSVLAGGRNEQFFGPGTRLTVL.

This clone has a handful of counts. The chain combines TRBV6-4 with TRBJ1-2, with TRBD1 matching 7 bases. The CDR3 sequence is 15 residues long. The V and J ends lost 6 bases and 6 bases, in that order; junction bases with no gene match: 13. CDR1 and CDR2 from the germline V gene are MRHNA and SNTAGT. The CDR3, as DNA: TGTGCCAGCAGCCCAGGGGGACGGGCGTATGATGGCTACACCTTC. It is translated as CASSPGGRAYDGYTF.

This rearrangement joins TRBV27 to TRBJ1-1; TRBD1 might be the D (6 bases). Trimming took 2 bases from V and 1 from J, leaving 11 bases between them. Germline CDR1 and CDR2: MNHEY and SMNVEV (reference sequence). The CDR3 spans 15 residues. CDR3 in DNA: TGTGCCAGCAGTTTAGGGGGCGGGGGGAACACTGAAGCTTTCTTT. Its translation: CASSLGGGGNTEAFF.

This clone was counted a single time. CDR3 in amino acids: CAWSPSGGFNEQFF. As DNA, the CDR3 is TGTGCCTGGAGTCCTAGCGGGGGGTTTAATGAGCAGTTCTTC. The chain has TRBV30 and TRBJ2-1; TRBD2 matches 11 bases. J was trimmed by 7 bases and V by 2 bases; bases with no gene match: 4. Germline CDR1 GTSNPN, CDR2 SVGIG (reference sequence). The CDR3 spans 14 residues.

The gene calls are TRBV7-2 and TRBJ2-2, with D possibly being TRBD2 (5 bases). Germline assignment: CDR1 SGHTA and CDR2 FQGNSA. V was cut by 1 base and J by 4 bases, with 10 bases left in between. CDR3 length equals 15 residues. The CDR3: CASSLGLGSTGELFF. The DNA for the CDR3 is TGTGCCAGCAGCTTAGGGTTGGGGAGCACCGGGGAGCTGTTTTTT.

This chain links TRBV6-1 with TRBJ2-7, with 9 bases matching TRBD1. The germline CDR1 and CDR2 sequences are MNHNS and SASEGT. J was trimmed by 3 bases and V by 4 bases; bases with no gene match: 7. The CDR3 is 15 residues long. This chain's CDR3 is CASSVGTGSFYEQYF. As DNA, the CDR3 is TGTGCCAGCAGTGTGGGGACAGGGAGTTTCTACGAGCAGTACTTC.

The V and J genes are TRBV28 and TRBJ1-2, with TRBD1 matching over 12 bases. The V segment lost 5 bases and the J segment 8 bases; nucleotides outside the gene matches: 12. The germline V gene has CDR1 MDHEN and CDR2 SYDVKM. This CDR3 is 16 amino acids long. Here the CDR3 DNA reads TGTGCCAGCAGTCCCCCGGGACAGGGGGCGCTTGGGGGCTACACCTTC. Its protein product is CASSPPGQGALGGYTF.

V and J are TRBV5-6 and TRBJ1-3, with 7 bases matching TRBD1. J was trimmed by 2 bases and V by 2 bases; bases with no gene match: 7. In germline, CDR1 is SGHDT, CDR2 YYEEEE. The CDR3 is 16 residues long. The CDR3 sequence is CASSFPRDRTGNTIYF. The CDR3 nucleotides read TGTGCCAGCAGCTTTCCCCGGGACAGAACTGGAAACACCATATATTTT.

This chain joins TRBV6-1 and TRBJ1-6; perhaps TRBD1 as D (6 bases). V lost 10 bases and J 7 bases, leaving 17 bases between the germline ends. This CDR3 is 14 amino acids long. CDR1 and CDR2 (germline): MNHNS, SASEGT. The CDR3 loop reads CATRGGAANSPLHF. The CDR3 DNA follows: TGTGCCACCCGGGGGGGGGCTGCCAATTCACCCCTCCACTTT.

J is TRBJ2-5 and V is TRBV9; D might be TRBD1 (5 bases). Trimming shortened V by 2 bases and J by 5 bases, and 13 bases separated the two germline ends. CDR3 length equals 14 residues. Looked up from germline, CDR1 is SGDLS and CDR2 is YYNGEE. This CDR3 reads CASSVTGQVETQYF. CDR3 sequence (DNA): TGTGCCAGCAGCGTTACAGGTCAAGTGGAGACCCAGTACTTC.

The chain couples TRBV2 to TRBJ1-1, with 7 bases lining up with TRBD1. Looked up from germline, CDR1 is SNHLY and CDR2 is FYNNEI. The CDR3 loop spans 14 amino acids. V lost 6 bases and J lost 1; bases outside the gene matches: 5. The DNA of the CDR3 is TGTGCCAGCAGGACAGGGTCAGAGAACACTGAAGCTTTCTTT. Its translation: CASRTGSENTEAFF.

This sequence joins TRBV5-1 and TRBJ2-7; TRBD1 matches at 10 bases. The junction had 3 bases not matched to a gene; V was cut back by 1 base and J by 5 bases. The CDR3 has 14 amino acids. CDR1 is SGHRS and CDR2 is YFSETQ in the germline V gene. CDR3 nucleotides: TGCGCCAGCAGCTTGTGGACAGGGGGGAACGAGCAGTACTTC. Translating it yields CASSLWTGGNEQYF.

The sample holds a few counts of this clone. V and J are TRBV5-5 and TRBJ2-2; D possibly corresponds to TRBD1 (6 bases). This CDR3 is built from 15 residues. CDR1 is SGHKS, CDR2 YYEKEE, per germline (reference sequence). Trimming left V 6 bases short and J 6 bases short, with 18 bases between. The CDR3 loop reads CASTPAGRGSGELFF. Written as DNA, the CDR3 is TGTGCCAGCACCCCTGCCGGCAGGGGCTCCGGGGAGCTGTTTTTT.

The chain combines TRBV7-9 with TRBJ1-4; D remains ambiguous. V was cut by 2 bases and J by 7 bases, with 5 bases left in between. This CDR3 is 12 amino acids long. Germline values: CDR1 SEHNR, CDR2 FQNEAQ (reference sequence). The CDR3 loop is CASSLIGEKLFF. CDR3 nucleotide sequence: TGTGCCAGCAGCTTAATCGGTGAAAAACTGTTTTTT.

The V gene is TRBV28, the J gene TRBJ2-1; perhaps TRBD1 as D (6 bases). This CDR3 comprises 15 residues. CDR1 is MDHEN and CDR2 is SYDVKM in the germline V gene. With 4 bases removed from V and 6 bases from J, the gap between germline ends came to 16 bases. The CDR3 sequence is CASSSHGQPINEQFF. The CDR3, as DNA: TGTGCCAGCAGTTCCCACGGACAGCCGATCAATGAGCAGTTCTTC.

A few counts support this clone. The CDR3, as DNA: TGCGCCAGCAGCCAAAGCTACGAGCAGTACTTC. Residues: CASSQSYEQYF. This chain uses TRBV10-2 with TRBJ2-7; D not certain. The CDR3 contains 11 residues. The ends were cut back, 6 bases at V and 3 bases at J, with 6 bases in the middle. The germline V gene has CDR1 WSHSY and CDR2 SAAADI.

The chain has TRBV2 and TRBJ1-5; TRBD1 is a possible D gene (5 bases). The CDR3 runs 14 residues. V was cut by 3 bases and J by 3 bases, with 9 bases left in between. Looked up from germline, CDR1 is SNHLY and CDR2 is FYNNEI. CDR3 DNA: TGTGCCAGCAGTGACAGGGCCTTCAATCAGCCCCAGCATTTT. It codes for CASSDRAFNQPQHF.